The following is a TCR beta chain sequence with its context. The antigen remains unidentified. Trimming pared 0 bases from V and 8 bases from J, leaving 16 bases between. This CDR3 comprises 15 residues. Germline CDR1 SGHTA, CDR2 FQGNSA. This entry comes from a study of monozygotic twins with cystic fibrosis. Study in general: Approximately 3 micrograms of fragmented DNA underwent around 16 PCR cycles for library preparation.

Profiled with immunoSEQ multiplex PCR; TCRdb holds only in-frame clones, not every one. The sample lists approximately 27,000 clones; approximately 90% were seen once. General observations from the study: Unrelated CF individuals shared fewer identical clonotypes than monozygotic CF twins.

The receptor's source is a girl aged 2-10 years with cystic fibrosis. The chain is built from TRBV7-2 and TRBJ1-2; D perhaps matches TRBD1 (6 bases). Sample: blood. The CDR3 DNA is TGTGCCAGCAGCTTAGCGCAAGTTCCAGGGGAAGGCTACACCTTC. This gives the protein CASSLAQVPGEGYTF.